One T cell receptor beta chain is described in this entry. Its antigen is not known. Documented treatment: roughly 18 received Ad26.COV2.S at low or high dose, single or two shots; about 5 received placebo; per-sample allocation not given. Day 63 after the first vaccine or placebo injection was the time point for sampling. As its vector, the vaccine had Ad26, which expressed Wuhan-strain SARS-CoV-2 spike. The data originate from a study of Ad26.COV2.S vaccination and SARS-CoV-2 variants. Study-wide context: Recipients of Ad26.COV2.S got it intramuscularly, once or twice 56 days apart.

The germline V gene has CDR1 ENHRY and CDR2 SYGVKD. The trim removed 7 bases at V and 1 base at J, leaving 7 bases unmatched. The CDR3 spans 16 residues. Study-wide points: Vaccine and placebo recipients had similar non-spike TCR breadth. A substantial breadth of spike-specific CD8+ and CD4+ T cell responses after vaccination has been reported.

Using immunoSEQ multiplex PCR, the repertoire was profiled, and TCRdb retains in-frame clones only, with some absent. In the table there are around 420,000 clones, roughly 90% of which are singletons. V gene TRBV10-3 combines with J gene TRBJ2-2; 9 bases map to TRBD1. The source of this sequence is a person aged 18-65 years who received the Ad26.COV2.S COVID-19 vaccine or a placebo. The sample consisted of peripheral blood, taken in a trial of Ad26.COV2.S vaccine versus placebo. This chain's CDR3 is CAIKVGQGGNTGELFF. The CDR3 DNA reads TGTGCCATCAAGGTGGGACAGGGAGGGAACACCGGGGAGCTGTTTTTT.